This T cell receptor beta chain was observed in a study of CD8 T cells in Susac syndrome. The CDR3 runs to 14 residues. Germline V gene data show CDR1 as SGHDT and CDR2 as YYEEEE. V lost 4 bases, J lost 1 base, and 11 bases lay in between. Random hexamers primed reverse transcription of about 0.45 to 1 ug RNA. TCRdb called the immunoSEQ multiplex PCR reads again in MiXCR, with one record for every CDR3 protein. Of 250,000 to 350,000 distinct CDR3 sequences in the sample, roughly 81% are singletons; the top ten hold approximately 0.11%. Sequencing of TCR beta drew on CD8+ and CD4+ T cells from blood. This TCR was recovered from a human donor with multiple sclerosis. V usage is TRBV5-6 and J usage is TRBJ1-1; D unclear. Material for sequencing was CD8+ T cells from PBMCs. CDR3 region: CASSETWENTEAFF. CDR3 coding DNA: TGTGCCAGCAGCGAGACTTGGGAGAACACTGAAGCTTTCTTT.